The T cell receptor (beta chain) under discussion was sequenced for a study of beta chain features in type 1 diabetes. CDR1 and CDR2 (germline): SNHLY, FYNNEI. V was pared by 6 bases and J by 1 base, with 13 bases between. This CDR3 has 15 residues. The whole isolated RNA underwent reverse transcription, so sequencing captured expressed TCRB transcripts. Generated by immunoSEQ multiplex PCR, the TCRdb table keeps only in-frame clones and is missing some. The sample lists 430,000 or so clones; roughly an eighth were seen once. The TCR comes from a woman under 30 in good health. The sample was naive CD4+ T cells from blood. This chain connects TRBV2 to TRBJ2-1; D is perhaps TRBD2 (7 bases). This chain's CDR3 is CASRARGGSYNEQFF. The DNA of the CDR3 is TGTGCCAGCAGAGCCAGGGGAGGGTCCTACAATGAGCAGTTCTTC.